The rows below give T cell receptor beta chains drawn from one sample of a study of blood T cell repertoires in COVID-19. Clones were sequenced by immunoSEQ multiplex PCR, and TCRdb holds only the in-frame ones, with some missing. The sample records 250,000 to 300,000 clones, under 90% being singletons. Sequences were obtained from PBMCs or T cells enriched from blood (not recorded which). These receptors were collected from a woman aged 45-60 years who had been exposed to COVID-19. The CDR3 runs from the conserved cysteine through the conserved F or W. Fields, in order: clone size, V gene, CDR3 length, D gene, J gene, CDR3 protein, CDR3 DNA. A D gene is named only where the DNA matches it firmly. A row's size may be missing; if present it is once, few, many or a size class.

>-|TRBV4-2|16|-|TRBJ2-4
CASSQDSTGTKNIQYF
TGTGCCAGCAGCCAAGATTCCACAGGGACCAAAAACATTCAGTACTTC
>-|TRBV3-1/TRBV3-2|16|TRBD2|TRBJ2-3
CASSQIGGARTDTQYF
TGTGCCAGCAGCCAGATCGGGGGGGCCCGCACAGATACGCAGTATTTT
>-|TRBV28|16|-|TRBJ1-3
CASSSPQAHSGNTIYF
TGTGCCAGCAGTTCCCCACAGGCCCACTCTGGAAACACCATATATTTT
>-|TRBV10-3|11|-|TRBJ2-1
CAIRQSNEQFF
TGTGCCATCAGACAGAGCAATGAGCAGTTCTTC
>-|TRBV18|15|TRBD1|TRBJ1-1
CASSPTGAMNTEAFF
TGTGCCAGCTCACCAACAGGGGCCATGAACACTGAAGCTTTCTTT
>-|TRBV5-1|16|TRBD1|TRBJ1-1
CASKLARQGSNTEAFF
TGCGCCAGCAAACTCGCCAGACAGGGGTCGAACACTGAAGCTTTCTTT
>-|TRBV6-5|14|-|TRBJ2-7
CASMYALGVYEQYF
TGTGCCAGCATGTATGCTTTAGGGGTCTACGAGCAGTACTTC
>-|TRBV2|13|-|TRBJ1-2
CASSGPGSYGYTF
TGTGCCAGCAGTGGGCCGGGTTCCTATGGCTACACCTTC
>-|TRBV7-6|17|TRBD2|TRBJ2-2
CASSLASSGGLGGELFF
TGTGCCAGCAGCTTAGCCAGTAGCGGGGGGCTCGGCGGGGAGCTGTTTTTT
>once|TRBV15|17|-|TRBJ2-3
CATSLEGTGTVTDTQYF
TGTGCCACCAGCCTAGAAGGGACTGGGACTGTCACAGATACGCAGTATTTT
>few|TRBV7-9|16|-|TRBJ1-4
CASSLAFADSGQKLFF
TGTGCCAGCAGCTTAGCGTTTGCAGACTCGGGTCAAAAACTGTTTTTT
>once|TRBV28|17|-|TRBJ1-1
CASSEIGTPALYTEAFF
TGTGCCAGCAGTGAGATTGGGACACCCGCTCTCTACACTGAAGCTTTCTTT
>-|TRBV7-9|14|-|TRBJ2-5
CASSEVAYQETQYF
TGTGCCAGCAGCGAGGTAGCGTACCAAGAGACCCAGTACTTC
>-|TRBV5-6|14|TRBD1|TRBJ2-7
CASSASGQGFEQYF
TGTGCCAGCAGCGCCTCGGGACAGGGTTTCGAGCAGTACTTC
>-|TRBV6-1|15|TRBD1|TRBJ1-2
CASSEADRTNYGYTF
TGTGCCAGCAGTGAAGCGGACAGGACTAACTATGGCTACACCTTC
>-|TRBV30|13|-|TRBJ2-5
CAWSVSRRETQYF
TGTGCCTGGAGTGTGAGCCGTAGAGAGACCCAGTACTTC
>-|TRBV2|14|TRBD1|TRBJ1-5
CASSPDRGSQPQHF
TGTGCCAGCAGTCCCGACAGGGGGAGTCAGCCCCAGCATTTT
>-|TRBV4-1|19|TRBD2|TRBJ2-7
CASSHLLAGGRIPSYEQYF
TGCGCCAGCAGCCACCTACTAGCGGGGGGCAGAATTCCATCCTACGAGCAGTACTTC
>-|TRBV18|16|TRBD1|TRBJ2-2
CASSPAGQGSTGELFF
TGTGCCAGCTCACCAGCGGGACAGGGGTCCACCGGGGAGCTGTTTTTT
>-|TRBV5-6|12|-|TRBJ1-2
CASSSLGYGYTF
TGTGCCAGCAGCTCCCTCGGGTATGGCTACACCTTC
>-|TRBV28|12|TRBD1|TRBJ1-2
CASSWGQSGYTF
TGTGCCAGCAGTTGGGGACAGTCTGGCTACACCTTC
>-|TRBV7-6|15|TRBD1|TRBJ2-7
CASSSRGQGSEEQYF
TGTGCCAGCAGCTCTAGGGGACAGGGTTCTGAAGAGCAGTACTTC
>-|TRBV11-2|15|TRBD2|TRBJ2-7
CASSSQIAGGYEQYF
TGTGCCAGCAGCTCCCAAATAGCGGGGGGCTATGAGCAGTACTTC
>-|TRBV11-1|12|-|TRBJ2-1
CASSRRGNEQFF
TGTGCCAGCAGCCGTAGGGGAAATGAGCAGTTCTTC
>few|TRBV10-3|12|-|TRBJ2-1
CAISEEPNEQFF
TGTGCCATCAGTGAGGAGCCCAATGAGCAGTTCTTC
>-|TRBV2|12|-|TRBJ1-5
CASSAGNQPQHF
TGTGCCAGCAGCGCGGGGAATCAGCCCCAGCATTTT
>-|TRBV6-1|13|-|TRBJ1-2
CASSESRFYGYTF
TGTGCCAGCAGTGAATCGCGTTTTTATGGCTACACCTTC
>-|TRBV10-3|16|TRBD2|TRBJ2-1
CANGASGGVKDNEQFF
TGTGCCAATGGGGCTAGCGGGGGGGTAAAGGACAATGAGCAGTTCTTC
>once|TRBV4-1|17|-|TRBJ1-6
CASSQNPRRGGDSPLHF
TGCGCCAGCAGCCAAAACCCCCGCCGCGGGGGCGATTCACCCCTCCACTTT
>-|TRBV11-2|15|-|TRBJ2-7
CASSLYPGNSYEQYF
TGTGCCAGCAGCTTATATCCAGGGAACTCCTACGAGCAGTACTTC
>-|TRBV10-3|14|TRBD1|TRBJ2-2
CAISPGQGNGELFF
TGTGCCATCAGCCCGGGACAGGGTAACGGGGAGCTGTTTTTT
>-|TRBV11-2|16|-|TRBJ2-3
CASSSSSQRSTDTQYF
TGTGCCAGCAGCTCTTCATCTCAGAGGAGCACAGATACGCAGTATTTT
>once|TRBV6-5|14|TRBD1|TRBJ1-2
CAGTGQGRNYGYTF
TGTGCCGGCACTGGACAGGGTCGAAACTATGGCTACACCTTC
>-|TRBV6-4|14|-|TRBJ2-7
CASKLTGNSYEQYF
TGTGCCAGCAAATTAACAGGGAACTCCTACGAGCAGTACTTC
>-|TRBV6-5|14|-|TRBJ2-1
CASRPAGAANEQFF
TGTGCCAGCAGGCCCGCGGGGGCCGCCAATGAGCAGTTCTTC
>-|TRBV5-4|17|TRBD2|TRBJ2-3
CASNTGTSGGLSDTQYF
TGTGCCAGCAACACCGGGACTAGCGGGGGGTTATCAGATACGCAGTATTTT
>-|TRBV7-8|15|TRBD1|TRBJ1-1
CASSFGYRGDTEAFF
TGTGCCAGCAGCTTTGGCTACAGGGGGGACACTGAAGCTTTCTTT
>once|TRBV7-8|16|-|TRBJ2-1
CASSARGAGSYNEQFF
TGTGCCAGCAGCGCCCGGGGGGCGGGCTCCTACAATGAGCAGTTCTTC
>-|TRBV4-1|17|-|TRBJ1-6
CASSQVGAGPYNSPLHF
TGCGCCAGCAGCCAAGTGGGCGCAGGGCCCTATAATTCACCCCTCCACTTT
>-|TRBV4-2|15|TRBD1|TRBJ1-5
CASSQEPGGYQPQHF
TGTGCCAGCAGCCAAGAGCCAGGGGGCTATCAGCCCCAGCATTTT
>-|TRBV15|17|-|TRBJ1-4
CATSRLGDAQTNEKLFF
TGTGCCACCAGCAGGCTCGGGGATGCCCAGACTAATGAAAAACTGTTTTTT
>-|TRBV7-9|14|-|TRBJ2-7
CASSLAPISYEQYF
TGTGCCAGCAGCTTAGCCCCAATCAGCTACGAGCAGTACTTC
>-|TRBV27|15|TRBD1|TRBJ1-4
CASSLDRGASEKLFF
TGTGCCAGCAGTTTAGACAGGGGAGCTAGTGAAAAACTGTTTTTT
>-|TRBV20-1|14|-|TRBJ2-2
CSASRGANTGELFF
TGCAGTGCTAGTAGGGGTGCGAACACCGGGGAGCTGTTTTTT
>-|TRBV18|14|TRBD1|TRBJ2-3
CAARQGFSTDTQYF
TGTGCCGCCCGACAGGGCTTTAGCACAGATACGCAGTATTTT
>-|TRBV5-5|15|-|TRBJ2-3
CASSLVTGGADTQYF
TGTGCCAGCAGCTTGGTGACCGGCGGGGCAGATACGCAGTATTTT
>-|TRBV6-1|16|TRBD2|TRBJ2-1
CASSEFGGGTYNEQFF
TGTGCCAGCAGTGAATTCGGCGGGGGGACCTACAATGAGCAGTTCTTC
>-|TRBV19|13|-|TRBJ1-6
CASRVSYNSPLHF
TGTGCCAGCAGGGTCTCCTATAATTCACCCCTCCACTTT
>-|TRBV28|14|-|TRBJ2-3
CASSDYPDPDTQYF
TGTGCCAGCAGTGACTACCCGGACCCAGATACGCAGTATTTT
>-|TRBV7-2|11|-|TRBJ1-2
CASRHAQEYTF
TGTGCCAGCAGACACGCCCAGGAATACACCTTC
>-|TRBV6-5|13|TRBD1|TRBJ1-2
CASRTGTGDGYTF
TGTGCCAGCAGGACCGGGACAGGGGATGGCTACACCTTC
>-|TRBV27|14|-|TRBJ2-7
CASRNPGSGYEQYF
TGTGCCAGCAGAAACCCGGGTTCGGGCTACGAGCAGTACTTC
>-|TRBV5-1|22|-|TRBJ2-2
CASSLQSRARNRETEDTGELFF
TGCGCCAGCAGCTTACAATCGCGGGCGCGTAACAGGGAAACTGAGGACACCGGGGAGCTGTTTTTT
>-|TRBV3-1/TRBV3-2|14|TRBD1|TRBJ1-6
CASSQGTGISPLHF
TGTGCCAGCAGCCAAGGGACAGGGATTTCACCCCTCCACTTT
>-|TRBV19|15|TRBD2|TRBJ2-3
CASSLLAGGTDTQYF
TGTGCCAGTAGTCTACTAGCGGGGGGCACAGATACGCAGTATTTT
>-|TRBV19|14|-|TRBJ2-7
CASSFRDTSYEQYF
TGTGCCAGTAGTTTCCGCGACACCTCCTACGAGCAGTACTTC